Below are 23 T cell receptor beta chains sequenced from a single sample in a study of blood T cell repertoires in COVID-19. Method: immunoSEQ multiplex PCR; TCRdb's copy keeps in-frame clones and lacks some. Here the sample spans roughly 120,000 clones, nearly 90% being singletons. Sample: peripheral blood. The receptors stem from a woman aged 60-70 years with COVID-19, enrolled during active disease.

The chain uses TRBV19 and TRBJ2-7; 7 bases agree with TRBD1. J lost 2 bases, V lost 3 bases, and 1 base had no gene match. The CDR3 runs 13 residues. Germline V gene lookup returns CDR1 LNHDA and CDR2 SQIVND (reference sequence). The CDR3 protein is CASSIGTAYEQYF. CDR3 coding DNA: TGTGCCAGTAGTATCGGGACAGCCTACGAGCAGTACTTC. The full variable domain, completed using reference TRBV19 and TRBJ2-7, is DGGITQSPKYLFRKEGQNVTLSCEQNLNHDAMYWYRQDPGQGLRLIYYSQIVNDFQKGDIAEGYSVSREKKESFPLTVTSAQKNPTAFYLCASSIGTAYEQYFGPGTRLTVT.

The chain is built from TRBV4-3 and TRBJ2-5, with TRBD2 as a possible D gene (5 bases). Germline CDR1 is LGHNA and CDR2 is YSLEER. The CDR3 is made up of 16 amino acids. V was cut by 0 bases and J by 5 bases, with 16 bases left in between. The CDR3 DNA follows: TGCGCCAGCAGCCAAGATAGGCTAGCCGGCAGGGAGACCCAGTACTTC. This encodes CASSQDRLAGRETQYF.

The chain couples TRBV15 to TRBJ2-2, with 9 bases matching TRBD1. The germline V gene has CDR1 LNHNV and CDR2 YYDKDF (reference sequence). The trim removed 7 bases at V and 1 base at J, leaving 13 bases unmatched. The CDR3 contains 18 residues. In nucleotides, the CDR3 is TGTGCCACCACGTCTGGACAGGGGTTTTTGGTGAACACCGGGGAGCTGTTTTTT. This codes for CATTSGQGFLVNTGELFF.

This clone showed up just once. This chain uses TRBV7-8 with TRBJ1-4, with 8 bases aligning to TRBD1. Unmatched junction bases numbered 5, after V lost 3 bases and J lost 8 bases. This CDR3 is built from 14 residues. The germline CDR1 and CDR2 sequences are SGHVS and FQNEAQ. CDR3 bases: TGTGCCAGCAGCTTTGACAGGGGTGGCGAAAAACTGTTTTTT. Its translation: CASSFDRGGEKLFF.

The chain has TRBV20-1 and TRBJ1-2, with D perhaps TRBD1 (5 bases). Trimming shortened V by 3 bases and J by 4 bases, and 15 bases separated the two germline ends. Per germline, CDR1 DFQATT and CDR2 SNEGSKA (reference sequence). The CDR3 runs 14 residues. The DNA of the CDR3 is TGCAGTGCTAGTGATAACCCGGGGGGCTATGGCTACACCTTC. Amino acid sequence: CSASDNPGGYGYTF.

The sample holds a few counts of this clone. CDR3 DNA: TGTGCCAGTATACTGGGGGGACGTCCCCACGAGCAGTACTTC. Its translation is CASILGGRPHEQYF. The chain recombines TRBV19 with TRBJ2-7; weak D call: TRBD2 (6 bases). This CDR3 region has 14 residues. CDR1 and CDR2 from the germline V gene are LNHDA and SQIVND (reference sequence). V was shortened by 7 bases and J by 5 bases, with 18 bases between the two germline ends.

The rearrangement links TRBV19 to TRBJ2-7; 7 nucleotides agree with TRBD1. V lost 4 bases and J lost 0; bases outside the gene matches: 6. Germline CDR1 LNHDA, CDR2 SQIVND (reference sequence). The CDR3 runs to 15 residues. The CDR3 region has the DNA TGTGCCAGTAGTAGCCGACAGGGTTCCTCCTACGAGCAGTACTTC. Translated: CASSSRQGSSYEQYF.

Comment on this clone: The junction departs from germline at one end; a sequencing error may be responsible. The gene calls are TRBV7-2 and TRBJ2-1, with 16 bases lining up with TRBD2. This CDR3 is 16 amino acids long. Germline V gives CDR1 SGHTA, CDR2 FQGNSA. DNA of the CDR3: TGTGCCAGCAGCCCCGCCGGGACTAGCGGGGGGGCCGGCATTATCTTC. The encoded protein is CASSPAGTSGGAGIIF.

V and J are TRBV19 and TRBJ1-1, with 10 positions matching TRBD1. CDR3 length: 15 amino acids. Germline-derived CDR1 and CDR2 are LNHDA and SQIVND (reference sequence). The V segment lost 6 bases and the J segment 1 base; nucleotides outside the gene matches: 5. Here the CDR3 DNA reads TGTGCCAGTAGCTGGACAGGGGGAGGGAACACTGAAGCTTTCTTT. Protein: CASSWTGGGNTEAFF.

This clone was detected only once. The chain joins TRBV7-2 to TRBJ2-1, with TRBD2 identical over 9 bases. Germline CDR1 reads SGHTA; CDR2 reads FQGNSA. The junction had 4 bases not matched to a gene; V was cut back by 3 bases and J by 1 base. The CDR3 length is 16 residues. In DNA, the CDR3 is TGTGCCAGCAGCTTGCTAGCGGGAACTTCCTACAATGAGCAGTTCTTC. Its protein is CASSLLAGTSYNEQFF.

The V call is TRBV5-4, the J call TRBJ2-5; 9 positions match TRBD1. Germline V gives CDR1 SGHNT, CDR2 YYREEE (reference sequence). The V gene end was trimmed by 7 bases and the J gene end by 2 bases; junction bases not matched to a gene: 6. The length of the CDR3 is 14 residues. The CDR3 reads CASRRDRVQETQYF. The CDR3, as DNA: TGTGCCAGCCGCCGGGACAGGGTGCAAGAGACCCAGTACTTC.

The V and J genes are TRBV4-3 and TRBJ1-1; D perhaps matches TRBD1 (5 bases). V gave up 0 bases and J gave up 1 base, with 15 bases separating them. The CDR3 is 17 amino acids. Germline values: CDR1 LGHNA, CDR2 YSLEER. The CDR3 DNA reads TGCGCCAGCAGCCAAGAACCGGTCGGGAGGGGGAACACTGAAGCTTTCTTT. Amino acids: CASSQEPVGRGNTEAFF.

The chain uses TRBV11-2 and TRBJ1-6; TRBD1 is a possible D gene (6 bases). Germline lookup yields CDR1 SGHAT and CDR2 FQNNGV. This CDR3 spans 13 amino acids. The V end lost 7 bases, the J end lost 12 bases, and 16 bases lay between the germline ends. This CDR3 is CASTMIGGGPLHF. Written as DNA, the CDR3 is TGTGCCAGCACCATGATAGGGGGGGGACCCCTCCACTTT.

The J gene is TRBJ1-1, the V gene TRBV3-1 (or the pseudogene TRBV3-2); D remains unclear. This CDR3 has 13 residues. The germline gives CDR1 LGHDT, CDR2 YNNKEL (reference sequence). Trimming removed 8 bases from V and 6 bases from J, with 16 bases in between. DNA of the CDR3: TGTGCCAGCGCACAAGATATTCCAGCTGAAGCTTTCTTT. This translates into CASAQDIPAEAFF.

V is TRBV9 and J is TRBJ1-3; no reliable D call. CDR3 length: 16 amino acids. Germline assignment: CDR1 SGDLS and CDR2 YYNGEE. V was shortened by 1 base and J by 0 bases, with 11 bases between the two germline ends. In DNA form, the CDR3 reads TGTGCCAGCAGCGTATCGGCGGCACTCTCTGGAAACACCATATATTTT. Its translation: CASSVSAALSGNTIYF.

This chain joins TRBV19 and TRBJ1-3, with D perhaps TRBD1 (6 bases). The CDR3 totals 15 residues. Germline V gene lookup returns CDR1 LNHDA and CDR2 SQIVND (reference sequence). V was pared by 4 bases and J by 4 bases, with 14 bases between. This CDR3 reads CASSRLQGSGNTIYF. The CDR3 region has the DNA TGTGCCAGTAGTAGACTACAGGGTTCAGGAAACACCATATATTTT.

This chain joins TRBV4-2 and TRBJ1-1; no reliable D call. This CDR3 has 14 amino acids. V lost 3 bases, J lost 2 bases, and 10 bases lay in between. In germline, CDR1 is LGHNA, CDR2 YNFKEQ. Here the CDR3 DNA reads TGTGCCAGCAGCCAGGGGAGGATTAACACTGAAGCTTTCTTT. Protein sequence: CASSQGRINTEAFF.

This chain links TRBV9 with TRBJ2-3; 10 nucleotides line up with TRBD1. The CDR3 has 15 amino acids. Germline V CDR1 and CDR2: SGDLS, YYNGEE. The J segment lost 6 bases and the V segment lost 2 bases, leaving 6 bases of the junction unmatched. CDR3 nucleotide sequence: TGTGCCAGCAGCGTTGAGACAGGGGGCATCGATACGCAGTATTTT. It yields the protein CASSVETGGIDTQYF.

This sequence joins TRBV5-4 and TRBJ1-5, with no clear D. V was pared by 0 bases and J by 3 bases, with 10 bases between. There are 15 residues in the CDR3. Germline CDR1 and CDR2: SGHNT and YYREEE (reference sequence). CDR3 in amino acids: CASSLGPVDNQPQHF. For the CDR3, the DNA is TGTGCCAGCAGCTTGGGCCCGGTCGACAATCAGCCCCAGCATTTT.

The chain recombines TRBV7-2 with TRBJ1-2; D possibly corresponds to TRBD1 (5 bases). V lost 0 bases and J lost 6, with 14 bases in between. The CDR3 runs 15 residues. Germline V CDR1 and CDR2: SGHTA, FQGNSA. CDR3 DNA: TGTGCCAGCAGCTTAGCGTTCTCCGGGGGAGATGGCTACACCTTC. Translation: CASSLAFSGGDGYTF.

This clone was detected only once. This CDR3 is CASSRSGASDTQYF. CDR3 nucleotides: TGTGCCAGCAGTCGTAGCGGGGCCTCAGATACGCAGTATTTT. This sequence joins TRBV9 and TRBJ2-3, with 8 bases matching TRBD2. Germline V gene lookup returns CDR1 SGDLS and CDR2 YYNGEE. CDR3 length: 14 residues. With V trimmed by 5 bases and J by 4 bases, 6 bases remained unmatched.

A word on this clone: At the DNA level, this CDR3 is encoded by other sequences in the same sample as well. The gene calls are TRBV19 and TRBJ2-2, with 7 bases aligning to TRBD1. In germline, CDR1 is LNHDA, CDR2 SQIVND (reference sequence). The CDR3 runs 15 residues. Losses at the gene ends were 4 bases for V and 2 bases for J; bases not matched to a gene: 4. CDR3 residues: CASSTGTANTGELFF. Here the CDR3 DNA reads TGTGCCAGTAGTACCGGGACAGCAAACACCGGGGAGCTGTTTTTT.

This clone came up once. The gene calls are TRBV29-1 and TRBJ1-1, with D unclear. Germline V gene sequence: CDR1 SQVTM, CDR2 ANQGSEA. The V and J ends lost 4 bases and 8 bases respectively, with 23 bases between them. This CDR3 spans 15 amino acids. The CDR3 sequence: CSVGPRASGVLEAFF. CDR3 coding DNA: TGCAGCGTTGGCCCCCGGGCTTCCGGGGTATTGGAAGCTTTCTTT.